These 2 T cell receptor beta chains share one sample of origin, sequenced in a study of blood T cell repertoires in COVID-19. The data were produced by immunoSEQ multiplex PCR, yet TCRdb's version contains in-frame clones alone and is incomplete. The data show roughly 130,000 clones, with roughly 80% seen just once and 16% held by the top ten. Sample: peripheral blood. These receptors all come from a man aged 45-65 years with acute or convalescent COVID-19.

The rearrangement uses TRBV10-2 and TRBJ1-1; 7 nucleotides line up with TRBD1. V shed 9 bases, J shed 7 bases, and the junction held 8 bases outside the gene matches. The CDR3 sequence is 12 residues long. Germline lookup yields CDR1 WSHSY and CDR2 SAAADI. CDR3 bases: TGCGCCAGTACCCGAGGGACAGATGAAGCTTTCTTT. Translation gives CASTRGTDEAFF.

The gene calls are TRBV2 and TRBJ1-5; D is perhaps TRBD1 (6 bases). With 6 bases removed from V and 4 bases from J, the gap between germline ends came to 10 bases. Germline V lookup: CDR1 SNHLY, CDR2 FYNNEI. The CDR3 runs 13 residues. CDR3 nucleotides: TGTGCCAGCAGCCGACAGGTTAATCAGCCCCAGCATTTT. It specifies CASSRQVNQPQHF.